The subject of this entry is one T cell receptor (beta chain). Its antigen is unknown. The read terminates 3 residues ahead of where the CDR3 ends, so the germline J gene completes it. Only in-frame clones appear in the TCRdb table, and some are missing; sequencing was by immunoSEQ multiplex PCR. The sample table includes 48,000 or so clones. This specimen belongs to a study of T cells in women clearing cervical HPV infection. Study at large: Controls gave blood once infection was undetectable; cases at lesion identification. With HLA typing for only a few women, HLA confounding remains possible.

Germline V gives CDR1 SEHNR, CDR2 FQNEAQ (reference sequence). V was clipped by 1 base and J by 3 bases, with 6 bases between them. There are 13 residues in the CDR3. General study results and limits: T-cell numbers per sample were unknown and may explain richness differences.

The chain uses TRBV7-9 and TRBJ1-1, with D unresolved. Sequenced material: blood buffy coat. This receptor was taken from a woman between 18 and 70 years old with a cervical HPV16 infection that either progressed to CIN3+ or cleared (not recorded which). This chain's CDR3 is CASSLGAYTEAFF. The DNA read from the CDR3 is TGTGCCAGCAGCTTAGGAGCGTACACTGAA.